The 22 T cell receptor beta chains listed next were all sequenced from one sample in a study of STAT5B mutations in CD4+ large granular lymphocyte leukemia. Sequencing used immunoSEQ multiplex PCR; TCRdb keeps in-frame clones, though not all of them. Here the sample spans about 40,000 clones, approximately 84% being singletons. Sequencing input: CD4+ T cells from blood buffy coats. These receptor sequences come from a human donor in good health.

The chain is built from TRBV6-6 and TRBJ1-1; 12 bases line up with TRBD1. The germline gives CDR1 MNHNY, CDR2 SVGAGI (reference sequence). With 10 bases clipped from V and 6 bases from J, the junction kept 9 bases outside the gene matches. This CDR3 comprises 14 residues. The CDR3 loop reads CATKRDRGQPEAFF. In DNA form, the CDR3 reads TGTGCCACCAAGCGGGACAGGGGGCAACCTGAAGCTTTCTTT.

This clone was counted only a few times. In nucleotides, the CDR3 is TGTGCCAGCAGTAGGGTTGACGGAGGAGAGAACACTGAAGCTTTCTTT. It yields the protein CASSRVDGGENTEAFF. The chain joins TRBV28 to TRBJ1-1, with no clear D. Deletions cut 5 bases from V and 1 base from J, with 17 bases between. The CDR3 spans 16 residues. The germline CDR1 and CDR2 sequences are MDHEN and SYDVKM. Using reference TRBV28 and TRBJ1-1 for the parts outside the CDR3, the full variable domain is DVKVTQSSRYLVKRTGEKVFLECVQDMDHENMFWYRQDPGLGLRLIYFSYDVKMKEKGDIPEGYSVSREKKERFSLILESASTNQTSMYLCASSRVDGGENTEAFFGQGTRLTVV.

To note about this clone: At one end, the junction sequence differs from germline, possibly due to a read error. The DNA for the CDR3 is TGTGCTAGTGGATTGGGCCCCGGGGAGACCCAGTACTTC. Its protein is CASGLGPGETQYF. The V gene is TRBV12-5, the J gene TRBJ2-5; D unresolved. This CDR3 is built from 13 residues. The V gene's germline CDR1 is LGHNT and CDR2 FRNRAP.

This clone has just one count. The chain carries TRBV7-2 and TRBJ2-5, with D perhaps being TRBD1 or TRBD2 (5 bases each). The CDR3 consists of 15 residues. Trimming cost V 1 base and J 4 bases, with 13 bases left between them. CDR1 is SGHTA and CDR2 is FQGNSA in the germline V gene. Written as DNA, the CDR3 is TGTGCCAGCAGCTTAGGTCGGGGCGCGGGAGAGACCCAGTACTTC. It translates to CASSLGRGAGETQYF.

The chain recombines TRBV7-9 with TRBJ2-7; D remains ambiguous. Germline-derived CDR1 and CDR2 are SEHNR and FQNEAQ (reference sequence). V shed 1 base and J shed 4 bases, with 8 bases lying between them. CDR3 length: 13 amino acids. The CDR3 reads CASSLEGPYEQYF. The CDR3 DNA follows: TGTGCCAGCAGCTTAGAGGGCCCGTACGAGCAGTACTTC. Using reference TRBV7-9 and TRBJ2-7 for the parts outside the CDR3, the full variable domain is DTGVSQNPRHKITKRGQNVTFRCDPISEHNRLYWYRQTLGQGPEFLTYFQNEAQLEKSRLLSDRFSAERPKGSFSTLEIQRTEQGDSAMYLCASSLEGPYEQYFGPGTRLTVT.

This chain connects TRBV15 to TRBJ1-5, with 7 bases that match TRBD1. Germline V lookup: CDR1 LNHNV, CDR2 YYDKDF (reference sequence). This CDR3 spans 16 amino acids. Germline trimming cut 0 bases from V and 2 bases from J; bases unmatched to any gene: 4. CDR3 protein: CATSRELGGGNQPQHF. CDR3 nucleotide sequence: TGTGCCACCAGCAGAGAGTTAGGGGGCGGCAATCAGCCCCAGCATTTT. The entire variable domain, with the rest obtained from reference TRBV15 and TRBJ1-5, is as follows: DAMVIQNPRYQVTQFGKPVTLSCSQTLNHNVMYWYQQKSSQAPKLLFHYYDKDFNNEADTPDNFQSRRPNTSFCFLDIRSPGLGDTAMYLCATSRELGGGNQPQHFGDGTRLSIL.

This clone was observed a few times. This rearrangement joins TRBV4-1 to TRBJ1-2; D gene uncertain. There are 14 residues in the CDR3. Germline-derived CDR1 and CDR2 are MGHRA and YSYEKL. V lost 0 bases to trimming and J lost 4 bases, with 9 bases between them. As DNA, the CDR3 is TGCGCCAGCAGCCAAGAGGCCAGAGCCTATGGCTACACCTTC. Its translation: CASSQEARAYGYTF.

This clone was observed a few times. This rearrangement joins TRBV10-3 to TRBJ1-1; 7 bases are shared with TRBD1. Germline V gene sequence: CDR1 ENHRY, CDR2 SYGVKD. V was clipped by 3 bases and J by 1 base; unmatched bases: 5. The CDR3 covers 15 residues. The CDR3 reads CAISDLRGSNTEAFF. The CDR3 bases are TGTGCCATCAGTGACCTCAGGGGGTCGAACACTGAAGCTTTCTTT.

CDR3 sequence (DNA): TGTGCCAGCAGTGAATACAGGGGCCAACAAGAGACCCAGTACTTC. Translation: CASSEYRGQQETQYF. This chain uses TRBV25-1 with TRBJ2-5, with a weak D call TRBD1 (6 bases). The CDR3 is 15 amino acids. Trimming left V 0 bases short and J 2 bases short, with 10 bases between. Germline CDR1 MGHDK, CDR2 SYGVNS.

The J gene is TRBJ1-2, the V gene TRBV15, with D tentatively TRBD1 (6 bases). This CDR3 comprises 13 residues. Germline V gene sequence: CDR1 LNHNV, CDR2 YYDKDF (reference sequence). V was shortened by 3 bases and J by 6 bases, with 11 bases between the two germline ends. As DNA, the CDR3 is TGTGCCACCAGCAGGGACAACAGGGATGGCTACACCTTC. It is translated as CATSRDNRDGYTF.

This clone has a handful of counts. The DNA for the CDR3 is TGTGCCAGCAGCGACGACAGGACTTACAATCAGCCCCAGCATTTT. This codes for CASSDDRTYNQPQHF. V is TRBV7-9 and J is TRBJ1-5; D perhaps matches TRBD1 (6 bases). The germline V gene encodes CDR1 SEHNR and CDR2 FQNEAQ (reference sequence). This CDR3 spans 15 amino acids. V lost 5 bases and J lost 3, with 14 bases in between.

This chain connects TRBV19 to TRBJ1-5; TRBD1 matches 7 bases. CDR1 is LNHDA, CDR2 SQIVND, per germline (reference sequence). CDR3 length equals 14 residues. Losses at the gene ends were 5 bases for V and 4 bases for J; bases not matched to a gene: 5. CDR3 amino acids: CASSVTGANQPQHF. The CDR3 DNA reads TGTGCCAGTAGTGTTACAGGGGCAAATCAGCCCCAGCATTTT.

The chain recombines TRBV30 with TRBJ2-5; D unresolved. Between the trimmed V and J ends, which lost 2 bases and 4 bases, there was a span of 11 bases. The CDR3 spans 13 residues. Germline-derived CDR1 and CDR2 are GTSNPN and SVGIG (reference sequence). This chain's CDR3 is CAWSPGLRETQYF. In DNA, the CDR3 is TGTGCCTGGAGTCCGGGTCTTCGAGAGACCCAGTACTTC.

The rearrangement joins TRBV7-9 to TRBJ1-6; a possible D gene is TRBD1 (5 bases). This CDR3 region has 15 residues. CDR1 and CDR2 (germline): SEHNR, FQNEAQ (reference sequence). V was clipped by 5 bases and J by 10 bases, with 18 bases between them. CDR3 in amino acids: CASSPPWQGGSPLHF. CDR3 sequence (DNA): TGTGCCAGCAGCCCCCCCTGGCAGGGAGGATCACCCCTCCACTTT.

J is TRBJ1-5 and V is TRBV4-2; D is possibly TRBD1 (6 bases). V lost 1 base and J 0 bases, leaving 25 bases between the germline ends. The germline V gene encodes CDR1 LGHNA and CDR2 YNFKEQ. CDR3 length equals 21 residues. Here the CDR3 reads CASSQVPSSTGLGSSNQPQHF. The CDR3 DNA sequence: TGTGCCAGCAGCCAAGTCCCCTCCTCGACAGGTCTTGGGTCTAGCAATCAGCCCCAGCATTTT.

This chain links TRBV6-6 with TRBJ1-6; TRBD1 aligns across 7 bases. The V segment lost 2 bases and the J segment 6 bases; nucleotides outside the gene matches: 4. The germline gives CDR1 MNHNY, CDR2 SVGAGI (reference sequence). This CDR3 contains 15 residues. For the CDR3, the DNA is TGTGCCAGCAGTTACGGGACAGATCTTAATTCACCCCTCCACTTT. Translation: CASSYGTDLNSPLHF.

V gene TRBV5-4 combines with J gene TRBJ2-5, with 9 bases identical to TRBD1. Germline V gene data show CDR1 as SGHNT and CDR2 as YYREEE (reference sequence). Trimming took 2 bases from V and 5 from J; bases not matched to a gene: 4. The CDR3 runs to 14 residues. DNA for the CDR3: TGTGCCAGCAGCTTACAGGGGGCAGGGGAGACCCAGTACTTC. It encodes CASSLQGAGETQYF.

CDR3 sequence reads: CAGTLWTGGNSGANVLTF. The CDR3 DNA reads as TGTGCCGGCACCCTGTGGACAGGGGGGAATTCTGGGGCCAACGTCCTGACTTTC. The chain couples TRBV7-2 to TRBJ2-6, with 10 bases lining up with TRBD1. V lost 11 bases to trimming and J lost 1 base; unmatched junction nucleotides: 14. Looked up from germline, CDR1 is SGHTA and CDR2 is FQGNSA. The CDR3 extends over 18 amino acids.

The V call is TRBV27, the J call TRBJ2-3, with 11 bases fitting TRBD2. Germline values: CDR1 MNHEY, CDR2 SMNVEV (reference sequence). The ends lost 0 bases at V and 6 bases at J; junction bases unmatched: 5. This CDR3 has 16 amino acids. The CDR3 DNA follows: TGTGCCAGCAGTTTATCGATAGCGGGAGGGCCGGATACGCAGTATTTT. It yields the protein CASSLSIAGGPDTQYF.

The CDR3: CASSGTSYSYEQYF. The CDR3 DNA reads TGTGCCAGCAGCGGGACGTCGTACTCCTACGAGCAGTACTTC. The chain employs TRBV7-2 and TRBJ2-7, with D perhaps being TRBD1 or TRBD2 (5 bases each). Germline loops: CDR1 SGHTA, CDR2 FQGNSA. The germline V and J ends were trimmed by 5 bases and 0 bases, with 11 bases remaining between them. The CDR3 runs 14 residues.

The chain couples TRBV27 to TRBJ2-7, with TRBD1 matching over 10 bases. The ends lost 5 bases at V and 6 bases at J; junction bases unmatched: 10. The CDR3 has 15 amino acids. CDR1 and CDR2 from the germline V gene are MNHEY and SMNVEV (reference sequence). CDR3 loop: CASSPTGTGAGEQYF. The CDR3 DNA reads TGTGCCAGCAGTCCCACCGGGACAGGGGCGGGCGAGCAGTACTTC.

This sequence joins TRBV10-2 and TRBJ2-5; D may be TRBD1 (7 bases). The CDR3 totals 15 residues. Between the trimmed V and J ends, which lost 2 bases and 5 bases, there was a span of 15 bases. Germline loops: CDR1 WSHSY, CDR2 SAAADI. This CDR3 is CASSEEGDSGETQYF. The CDR3, as DNA: TGCGCCAGCAGTGAGGAAGGGGACAGCGGGGAGACCCAGTACTTC.